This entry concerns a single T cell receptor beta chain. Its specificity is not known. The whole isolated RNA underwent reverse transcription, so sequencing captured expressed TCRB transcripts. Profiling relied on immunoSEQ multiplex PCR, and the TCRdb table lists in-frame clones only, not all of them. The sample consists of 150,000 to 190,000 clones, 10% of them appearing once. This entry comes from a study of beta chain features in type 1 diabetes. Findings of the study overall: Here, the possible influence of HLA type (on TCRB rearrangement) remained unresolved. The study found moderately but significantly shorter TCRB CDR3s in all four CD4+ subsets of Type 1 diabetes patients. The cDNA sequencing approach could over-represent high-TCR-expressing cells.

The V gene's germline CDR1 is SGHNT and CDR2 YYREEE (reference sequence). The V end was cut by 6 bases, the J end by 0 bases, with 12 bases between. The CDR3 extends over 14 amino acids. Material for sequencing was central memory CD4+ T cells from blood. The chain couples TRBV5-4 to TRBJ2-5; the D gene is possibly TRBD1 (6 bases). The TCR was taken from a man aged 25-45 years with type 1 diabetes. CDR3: CASTKDSNQETQYF. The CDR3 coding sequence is TGTGCCAGCACTAAGGACAGCAACCAAGAGACCCAGTACTTC.